This TCR beta chain was documented in a study of cytomegalovirus exposure and HLA in healthy donors (TCRdb year 2017). Context from the whole study: An earlier analysis of roughly 570 of the donors reported around 280 Gb of sequence data and 100 million to 120 million unique TCR beta sequences obtained from about 170 million T cells. The later analysis used no new phenotypic data to find candidate immune exposures, relying instead on TCR beta sequences and their occurrence across donors. Of the 350 to 400 genotyped donors, roughly 85% fell in the genetic ancestry cluster associated with self-reported Caucasian donors. An early release covering more than 500 HLA-typed donors comprised approximately 290 gigabases of sequencing data and around 80 million unique TCR sequences. Genome-wide SNP genotypes for about 60% of the roughly 700 donors were used in a later genetic analysis, which treated that subset as a discovery cohort. To decide whether each TCR beta V gene segment behaved as functional or pseudogenic, an earlier analysis of approximately 590 of the donors relied on high-throughput TCR beta sequencing. Four to six DR-DQ haplotypes were handled as single units for association and clustering, since linkage in the cohort was strong. A later analysis re-examined previously published TCR beta repertoires from more than 650 donors and added high-resolution HLA genotyping to investigate patterns of TCR occurrence. Alongside the repertoire data, information on donor age, sex, ethnicity and CMV serostatus was compiled. The T cell repertoires of some 670 subjects were profiled by immunosequencing and related to cytomegalovirus serostatus. A separate validation cohort of 90 to 150 different subjects was used in addition to the roughly 670-subject first cohort. All discovery cohort repertoires had been generated on a single sequencing platform. Both class I and class II loci were covered by HLA typing, at four-digit resolution. Among almost 400 genotyped donors of the cohort, an average of about 240,000 unique TCR beta nucleotide sequences were sequenced per donor, roughly 20% of them non-productive. The study aimed to test whether cataloging public T cell receptors could reveal signatures of past pathogen exposure. Typing coverage varied by locus: roughly 629-640 donors for A, B, C, DRB1 and DQB1; more than 500 for DQA1; nearly 610 for DPA1; 400 to 480 for DPB1. To predict cytomegalovirus infection status, the study combined high-throughput TCR immunosequencing, statistical association of individual TCRs with disease status, and machine learning.

Here is what the overall study found, with its caveats: The only immune exposure information available for the cohort was CMV serostatus. In both the original and validation cohorts, the classifier was reported to diagnose cytomegalovirus status with high specificity and sensitivity. Most TCR sequences were seen in very few donors, while some public TCRs were found in many individuals. The study gave a list of 150 to 200 TCR beta chains associated with cytomegalovirus. According to a later analysis, most CMV-associated TCR beta chains appeared to be HLA-restricted, and the HLA associations seemed to be driven largely by CMV exposure. A later analysis reported that several top co-occurrence clusters appeared linked to parvovirus B19, influenza, CMV and Epstein-Barr virus. In a later analysis, the rate of TCR association differed among HLA loci, with DRB1 alleles having the most associated TCRs and HLA-C alleles having the fewest. Some IMGT-functional V segments, including TRBV6-2 and TRBV6-3, could not be distinguished by the 87-base-pair reads and were therefore excluded. Only TCR beta chains were sequenced in this cohort, and the absence of alpha or paired-chain data limited detectable features. Because counts were too low, 15 to 20 rarely observed V segments, including chromosome 9 orphons, were excluded from the earlier analysis of 587 of the donors. An earlier analysis of approximately 590 of the donors showed that most TCR beta V segments appeared in productive rearrangements either about 87% or about 30% of the time, which broadly matched IMGT annotations. Roughly uniform sequencing depth across donors was assumed in presence/absence analyses, although this assumption may not hold. A later analysis associated 15,000 or so TCR beta sequences with specific HLA alleles at a false discovery rate of 0.05. A cluster of highly shared sequence variants was judged likely to be a technical artifact of the sequencing pipeline. Compared with the roughly 700-donor mean, donors in an Asian-associated ancestry cluster had fewer N-insertions in productive TCRs, according to a later genetic analysis. It was suggested by the authors that the approach could potentially be generalized to other disease states and immunological phenotypes. Because some donors lacked HLA typing at each locus, the association tests relied only on the typed subset. In vitro tests confirmed that a few of the cytomegalovirus-associated TCR beta chains recognize cytomegalovirus antigens. Strong co-occurrence of HLA alleles, especially DR and DQ, made assigning TCR associations to individual alleles difficult. A later analysis found that HLA-associated TCR beta chains were more clonally expanded and had lower generation probabilities than equally common non-associated chains. A later genetic analysis associated a missense DCLRE1C variant with V-gene and J-gene trimming of TCR beta chains, and an independent cohort replicated the association. A further reported finding was that TCR beta sequences accurately predicted the HLA-A and HLA-B alleles for most subjects in the first cohort. Correlated functional status among segregating V segments might reflect linkage disequilibrium, but an unknown experimental factor could not be ruled out.

According to the germline V gene, CDR1 reads SGHRS and CDR2 reads YFSETQ. Compared with germline, V lacks 2 bases and J lacks 4 bases; bases without a gene match: 5. Inclusive of the bounding cysteine and phenylalanine, the CDR3 is 14 residues long. Kept here is only the CDR3 DNA, which spans 42 bases and is read in frame from base 1. The cohort consisted of hundreds of healthy bone marrow donors. All cohort members were sampled while nominally healthy, although unrecorded immune exposures were likely present. The donor was CMV seropositive and belonged to the group of a few hundred seropositive cohort members. Each donor provided a peripheral blood sample, and peripheral blood mononuclear cells were used for TCR beta sequencing. The Qiagen DNeasy Blood Extraction Kit was used to extract genomic DNA from the blood cell samples. Receptors were amplified or captured by the immunoSEQ multiplex PCR assay. For the multiplex PCR, a mixture combining 60 forward primers for TCR Vbeta segments and 13 reverse primers for TCR Jbeta segments was used. The CDR3 region of rearranged TCR beta genes was amplified from genomic DNA by a multiplex PCR assay. The Illumina HiSeq System was used to sequence the amplified TCR beta libraries as 87-base-pair reads. The published analysis was carried out like this. Across the 700 or so repertoires, a later analysis counted 60 million to 90 million unique TCR beta chains, around 11 million of which were shared by at least two donors. Raw reads were error-corrected and collapsed into unique sequences with a nearest-neighbor algorithm that merged closely related sequences to remove PCR and sequencing errors. To assign V, D and J gene segments, CDR3 sequences were aligned to IMGT reference sequences. For a sequence to be retained, a match of at least six nucleotides was required to both a V gene segment and a J gene segment. Rearrangements were classified as productive when the CDR3 lacked stop codons and remained in frame with V and J, and all other rearrangements were classified as non-productive. CDR3 was defined according to IMGT convention as the region running from the second conserved V-encoded cysteine to the conserved J-encoded phenylalanine. In an earlier analysis of some 550 of the donors, sequences lacking an unambiguous match to a single V gene segment were excluded. An earlier analysis of approximately 590 of the donors called V segments functional above 56.7% productive rearrangements and segregating when the between-donor standard deviation exceeded 5%. A statistical classification framework was developed to diagnose cytomegalovirus status using the catalog of TCR beta chain sequences. V and J gene assignment, in a later analysis, came from comparing TCR nucleotide sequences with IMGT/GENE-DB human TR gene sequences. In a later analysis, CDR3 sequences and most-parsimonious VDJ recombination scenarios were assigned using the TCRdist pipeline. In a later analysis, each TCR beta chain was defined by its CDR3 amino acid sequence together with its V-gene family, and reads lacking a unique V-gene family were excluded. A later analysis removed 600 or so highly shared, low-generation-probability nucleotide sequences to deal with suspected cross-contamination and a sequencing artifact. A later analysis calculated a clonal expansion index for each public chain from normalized within-repertoire ranks of inferred template counts. In a later analysis, generation probabilities were computed using a VDJ recombination model fitted to out-of-frame rearrangements, and the results were checked against IGoR. A later analysis scored TCR-TCR, TCR-HLA and TCR-CMV co-occurrence with hypergeometric tests, applying a repertoire-size bias correction to TCR pairs. To estimate false discovery rates, a later analysis permuted the HLA or CMV assignments 20 times. A later analysis grouped co-occurring TCRs with DBSCAN, adding TCRdist sequence similarity when clustering within HLA-allele-positive subsets. Repertoires with fewer than 30,000 or more than 120,000 public chains, plus five repertoires with anomalous nucleotide sharing, were excluded from co-occurrence clustering. The table was pulled from immuneACCESS by TCRdb, which kept in-frame rearrangements only. Such tables lose some clones; where checked, under half of the loss comes from unresolved V genes, and the rest has no known cause. The D gene and trimming were derived from the DNA, and the V and J assignments and clone size from that table. Counted in this sample were under 120,000 clones; around 62% of them appeared once. Jointly, the top ten make up 3% to 4.5% of the sample.

In the case of this clone: No cognate antigen has been identified for it. There are no base qualities to consult, and no much larger clone falls within one base.

This TCR derives from a man younger than 45 in good health and CMV-seropositive. The sequencing input was PBMCs. This sequence uses TRBV5-1 and TRBJ1-1, and TRBD1 aligns with 7 junction nucleotides. The nucleotide sequence is TGCGCCAGCAGCTTCGACAGGGTCGGCACTGAAGCTTTCTTT. Translated, this is CASSFDRVGTEAFF.